One TCR beta chain is described in this entry. Its antigen is not yet known. No base qualities exist here, and no much larger clone lies one base off it. The data originate from a study of blood T cell repertoires in COVID-19 (dated by TCRdb to about 2020). About the investigation overall: Samples covering the acute and convalescent phases of COVID-19 were provided by collaborators in the United States, Italy and Spain. The prospective study material was composed of cDNA or gDNA derived from T cells, B-cell-depleted T cells, or PBMCs. Subjects who had been exposed to COVID-19, were actively infected with it, or had recovered from it provided the deeply sampled blood TCRbeta repertoires that made up the dataset. The repertoires were released in a freely available public database meant as a resource for research on the immune response to SARS-CoV-2. The samples were drawn from two sources: the first 160 participants of the ongoing ImmuneRACE study, and approximately 1,300 subjects contributed by 6 global collaborators. Sample metadata almost always included a de-identified subject ID, COVID-19 status, age in years and sex. HLA class I and class II types, where available, came from metadata supplied by the sample provider rather than from assay-based typing. What the authors observed across the whole study: How much clinical and demographic metadata was included differed by source and by participant, and the metadata was provided uncurated.

TCRbeta CDR3 regions were amplified from genomic DNA using the immunoSEQ Assay, a bias-controlled multiplex PCR. From the authors' description of their analysis: Nucleated cell counts per sample were estimated from amplification of reference gene primers within the assay. Sequence reads were collapsed and filtered to measure the absolute abundance of every unique TCRbeta CDR3 rearrangement. Productive Simpson clonality was computed per sample as the square root of Simpson's diversity index over productive rearrangements. TCRdb retrieved this table from immuneACCESS and kept in-frame rearrangements only. Not all clones are present; in checked studies, unresolved V genes account for under half, and no reason is known for the remainder. V and J calls plus clone size are reproduced from that table; the DNA served to infer D and trimming. A total of some 240,000 clones appear in this sample, more than 75% of them only once. The ten largest clones add up to 5.2% of the sample.

One collaborating source in Seattle enrolled patients during active infection and followed them longitudinally through the course of disease. Each collaborating institution followed its own protocols to collect whole blood in K2EDTA tubes. For TCRbeta analysis, collaborators shipped samples in one of three forms: frozen whole blood, isolated PBMCs, or DNA extracted from either of those sample types. There are 15 amino acids in the CDR3, from cysteine to phenylalanine inclusive. Only the CDR3 DNA stays, 45 bases, in frame from base 1. V loses 1 base at its end and J loses 4 bases; junction bases beyond the gene matches: 2. As encoded in the germline V gene, CDR1 is KGHSH while CDR2 is LQKENI.

Recombination linked TRBV18 to TRBJ2-1; 9 junctional bases match TRBD2. Material for sequencing was peripheral blood. The receptor was derived from a woman between 65 and 79 years old with COVID-19, enrolled during active disease. The DNA reads as follows: TGTGCCAGCTCACCACTAGCGGGGGATTACAATGAGCAGTTCTTC. Translated, this is CASSPLAGDYNEQFF.